The T cell receptor beta chain described here comes from a study of beta chain features in type 1 diabetes. The isolated RNA, all of it, was reverse transcribed, so expressed TCRB transcripts were what got sequenced. Some clones are missing from TCRdb's copy, which holds only in-frame ones; the method was immunoSEQ multiplex PCR. The repertoire holds some 410,000 clones, with more than 9.5% as singletons. Looked up from germline, CDR1 is ENHRY and CDR2 is SYGVKD. The CDR3 is made up of 15 amino acids. The V end lost 3 bases, the J end lost 10 bases, and 19 bases lay between the germline ends. Sequencing was carried out using naive CD4+ T cells from blood. The source is a woman between 18 and 29 years old in good health. The gene calls are TRBV10-3 and TRBJ1-5, with TRBD1 as a possible D gene (5 bases). Here the CDR3 reads CAISEKGVGGAPQHF. CDR3 nucleotides: TGTGCCATCAGTGAAAAAGGGGTCGGGGGTGCACCCCAGCATTTT.